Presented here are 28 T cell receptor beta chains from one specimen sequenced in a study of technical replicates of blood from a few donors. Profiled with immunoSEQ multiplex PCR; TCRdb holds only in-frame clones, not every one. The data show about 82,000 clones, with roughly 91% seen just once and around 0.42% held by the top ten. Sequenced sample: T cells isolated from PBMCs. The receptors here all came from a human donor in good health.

The CDR3 DNA sequence: TGTGCCGCCCGAGAAAACAATGAGCAGTTCTTC. Encoded protein: CAARENNEQFF. V and J are TRBV6-1 and TRBJ2-1; no reliable D call. This CDR3 has 11 amino acids. The V end was cut by 11 bases, the J end by 5 bases, with 10 bases between. Germline-derived CDR1 and CDR2 are MNHNS and SASEGT.

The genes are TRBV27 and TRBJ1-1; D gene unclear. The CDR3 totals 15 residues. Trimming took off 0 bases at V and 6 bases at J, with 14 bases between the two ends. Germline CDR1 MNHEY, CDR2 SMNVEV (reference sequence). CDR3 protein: CASSLSDGVLAEAFF. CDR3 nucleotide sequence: TGTGCCAGCAGTTTATCTGACGGGGTCCTGGCTGAAGCTTTCTTT.

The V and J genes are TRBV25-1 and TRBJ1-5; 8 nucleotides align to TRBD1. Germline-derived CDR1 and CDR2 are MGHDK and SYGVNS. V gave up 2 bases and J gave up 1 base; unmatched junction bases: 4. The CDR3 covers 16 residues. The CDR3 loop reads CASSEGRQGSNQPQHF. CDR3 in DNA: TGTGCCAGCAGTGAAGGAAGACAGGGGAGCAATCAGCCCCAGCATTTT.

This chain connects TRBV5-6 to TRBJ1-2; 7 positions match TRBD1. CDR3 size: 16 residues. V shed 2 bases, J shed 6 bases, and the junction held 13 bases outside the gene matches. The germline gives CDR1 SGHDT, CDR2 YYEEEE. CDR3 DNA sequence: TGTGCCAGCAGCTTTAGTCCCCGGACAGGTGGAAATGGCTACACCTTC. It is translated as CASSFSPRTGGNGYTF.

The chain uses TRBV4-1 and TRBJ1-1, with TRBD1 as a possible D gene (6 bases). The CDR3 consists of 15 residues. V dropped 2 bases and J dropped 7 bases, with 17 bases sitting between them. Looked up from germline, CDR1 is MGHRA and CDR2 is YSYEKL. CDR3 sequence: CASSQRSYREFEAFF. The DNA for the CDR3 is TGCGCCAGCAGCCAAAGGTCCTACAGGGAATTTGAAGCTTTCTTT.

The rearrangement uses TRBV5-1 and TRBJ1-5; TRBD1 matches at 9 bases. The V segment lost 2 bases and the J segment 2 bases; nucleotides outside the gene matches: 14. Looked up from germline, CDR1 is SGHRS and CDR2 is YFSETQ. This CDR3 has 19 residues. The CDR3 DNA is TGCGCCAGCAGCTTTCACGGGACAGGGAGTATTACAGGCAATCAGCCCCAGCATTTT. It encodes CASSFHGTGSITGNQPQHF.

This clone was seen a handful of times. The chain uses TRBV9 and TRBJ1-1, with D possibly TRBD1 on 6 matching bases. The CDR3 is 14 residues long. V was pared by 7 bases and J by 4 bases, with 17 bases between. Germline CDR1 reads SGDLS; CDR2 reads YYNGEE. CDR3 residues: CASQRGGQSTEAFF. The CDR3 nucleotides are TGTGCCAGCCAGAGGGGGGGGCAGTCCACTGAAGCTTTCTTT.

The CDR3 coding sequence is TGTGCCAGCAGCGTAGTGGCTAGCGGGACCCAAGAGACCCAGTACTTC. Its protein product is CASSVVASGTQETQYF. J is TRBJ2-5 and V is TRBV9; 9 bases line up with TRBD2. This CDR3 contains 16 residues. Germline assignment: CDR1 SGDLS and CDR2 YYNGEE. The V segment lost 0 bases and the J segment 1 base; nucleotides outside the gene matches: 4.

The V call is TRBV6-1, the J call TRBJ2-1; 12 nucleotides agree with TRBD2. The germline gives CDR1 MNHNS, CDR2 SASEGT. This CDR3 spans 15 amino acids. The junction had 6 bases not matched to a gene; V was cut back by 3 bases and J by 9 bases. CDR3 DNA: TGTGCCAGCAGTGAGACTAGCGGGAGTTTCGGTGAGCAGTTCTTC. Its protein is CASSETSGSFGEQFF.

The CDR3 nucleotides are TGCAGCGTTGATTGGGCTAGCGGTTTAACCTACAATGAGCAGTTCTTC. This gives the protein CSVDWASGLTYNEQFF. The chain links TRBV29-1 to TRBJ2-1; 7 bases fit TRBD2. The CDR3 length is 16 residues. Germline V gives CDR1 SQVTM, CDR2 ANQGSEA. Trimming cost V 3 bases and J 2 bases; bases outside gene matches: 10.

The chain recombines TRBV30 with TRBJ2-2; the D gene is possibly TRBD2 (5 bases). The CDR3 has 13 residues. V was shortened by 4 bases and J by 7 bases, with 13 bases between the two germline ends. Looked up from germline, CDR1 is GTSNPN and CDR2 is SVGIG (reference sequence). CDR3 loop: CAWTYGLYGELFF. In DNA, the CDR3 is TGTGCCTGGACCTACGGACTGTACGGGGAGCTGTTTTTT.

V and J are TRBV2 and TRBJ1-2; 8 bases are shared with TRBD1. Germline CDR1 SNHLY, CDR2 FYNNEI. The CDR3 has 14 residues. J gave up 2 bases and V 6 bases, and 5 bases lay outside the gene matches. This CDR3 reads CASRDRESNYGYTF. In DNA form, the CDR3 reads TGTGCCAGCAGGGACAGGGAGTCCAACTATGGCTACACCTTC.

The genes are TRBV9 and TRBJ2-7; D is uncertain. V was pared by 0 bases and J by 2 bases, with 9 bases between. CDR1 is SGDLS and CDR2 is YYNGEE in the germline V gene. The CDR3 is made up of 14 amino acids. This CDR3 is CASSVGPVPYEQYF. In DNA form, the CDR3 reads TGTGCCAGCAGCGTAGGCCCGGTGCCCTACGAGCAGTACTTC.

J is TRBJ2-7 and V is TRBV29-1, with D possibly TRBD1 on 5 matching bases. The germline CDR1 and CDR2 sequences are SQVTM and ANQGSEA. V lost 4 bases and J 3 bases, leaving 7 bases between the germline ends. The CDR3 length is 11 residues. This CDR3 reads CSVARDYEQYF. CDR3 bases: TGCAGCGTTGCCAGGGACTACGAGCAGTACTTC.

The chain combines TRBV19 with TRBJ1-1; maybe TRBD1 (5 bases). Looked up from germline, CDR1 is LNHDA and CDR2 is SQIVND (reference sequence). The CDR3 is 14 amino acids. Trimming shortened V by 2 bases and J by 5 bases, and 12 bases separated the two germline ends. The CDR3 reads CASSIIDSRTEAFF. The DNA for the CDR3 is TGTGCCAGTAGTATAATAGACAGTAGAACTGAAGCTTTCTTT.

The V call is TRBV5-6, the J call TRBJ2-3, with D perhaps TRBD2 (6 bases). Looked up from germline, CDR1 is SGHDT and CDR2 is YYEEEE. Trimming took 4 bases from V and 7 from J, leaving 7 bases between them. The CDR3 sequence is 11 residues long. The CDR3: CASSRDYTQYF. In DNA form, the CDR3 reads TGTGCCAGCAGCAGGGACTATACGCAGTATTTT. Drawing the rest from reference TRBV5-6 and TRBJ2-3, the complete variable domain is DAGVTQSPTHLIKTRGQQVTLRCSPKSGHDTVSWYQQALGQGPQFIFQYYEEEERQRGNFPDRFSGHQFPNYSSELNVNALLLGDSALYLCASSRDYTQYFGPGTRLTVL.

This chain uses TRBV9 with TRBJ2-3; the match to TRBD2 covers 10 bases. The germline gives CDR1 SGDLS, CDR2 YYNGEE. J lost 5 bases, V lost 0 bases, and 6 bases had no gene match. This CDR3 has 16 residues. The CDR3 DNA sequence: TGTGCCAGCAGCGTAGGTCCTAGCGGGAGTGGAGATACGCAGTATTTT. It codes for CASSVGPSGSGDTQYF.

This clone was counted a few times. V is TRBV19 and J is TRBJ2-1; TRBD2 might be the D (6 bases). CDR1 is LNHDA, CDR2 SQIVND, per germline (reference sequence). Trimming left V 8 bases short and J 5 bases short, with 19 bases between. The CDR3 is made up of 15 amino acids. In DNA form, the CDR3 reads TGTGCCAGTGAAACCGGGGCAGGGAGGAACAATGAGCAGTTCTTC. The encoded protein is CASETGAGRNNEQFF.

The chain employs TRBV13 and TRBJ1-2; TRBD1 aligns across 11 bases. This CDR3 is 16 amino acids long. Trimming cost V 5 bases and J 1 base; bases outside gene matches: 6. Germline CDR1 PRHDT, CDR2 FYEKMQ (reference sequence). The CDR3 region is CASSELGTGGNYGYTF. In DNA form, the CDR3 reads TGTGCCAGCAGCGAACTAGGGACAGGGGGTAACTATGGCTACACCTTC.

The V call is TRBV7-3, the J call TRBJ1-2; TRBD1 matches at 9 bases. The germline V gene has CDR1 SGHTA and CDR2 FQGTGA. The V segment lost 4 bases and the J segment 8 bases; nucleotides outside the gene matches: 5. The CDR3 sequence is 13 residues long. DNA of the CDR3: TGTGCCAGCAGCTGGGGACAGGGCGAAGGCTACACCTTC. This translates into CASSWGQGEGYTF.

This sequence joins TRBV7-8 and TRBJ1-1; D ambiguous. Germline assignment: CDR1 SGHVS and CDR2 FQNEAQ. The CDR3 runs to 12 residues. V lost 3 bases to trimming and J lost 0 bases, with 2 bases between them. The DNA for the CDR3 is TGTGCCAGCAGCTTTATGAACACTGAAGCTTTCTTT. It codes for CASSFMNTEAFF.

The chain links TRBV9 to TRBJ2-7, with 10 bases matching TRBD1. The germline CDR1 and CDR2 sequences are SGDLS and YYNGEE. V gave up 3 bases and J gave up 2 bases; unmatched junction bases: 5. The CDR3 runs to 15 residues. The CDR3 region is CASSEAGTGAYEQYF. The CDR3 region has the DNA TGTGCCAGCAGCGAAGCCGGGACAGGGGCCTACGAGCAGTACTTC.

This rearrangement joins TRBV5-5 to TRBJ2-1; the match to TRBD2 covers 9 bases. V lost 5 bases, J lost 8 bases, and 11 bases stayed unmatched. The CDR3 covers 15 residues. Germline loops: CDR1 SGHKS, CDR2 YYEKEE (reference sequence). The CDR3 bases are TGTGCCAGCAGGTCTGCGGGAGGGCCGGGTGATGAGCAGTTCTTC. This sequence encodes CASRSAGGPGDEQFF.

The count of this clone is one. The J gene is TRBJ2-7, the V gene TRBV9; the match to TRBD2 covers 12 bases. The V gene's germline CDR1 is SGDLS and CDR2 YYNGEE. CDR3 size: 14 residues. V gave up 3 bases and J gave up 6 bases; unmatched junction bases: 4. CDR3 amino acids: CASSETSGRIEQYF. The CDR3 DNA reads TGTGCCAGCAGCGAAACTAGCGGGAGGATCGAGCAGTACTTC.

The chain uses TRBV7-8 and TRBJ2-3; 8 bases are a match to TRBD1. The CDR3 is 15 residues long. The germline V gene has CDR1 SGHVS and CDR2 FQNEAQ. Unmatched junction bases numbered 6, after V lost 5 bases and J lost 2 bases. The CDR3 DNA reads TGTGCCAGCAGCGCTCGACAGGGGCCCACAGATACGCAGTATTTT. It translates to CASSARQGPTDTQYF.

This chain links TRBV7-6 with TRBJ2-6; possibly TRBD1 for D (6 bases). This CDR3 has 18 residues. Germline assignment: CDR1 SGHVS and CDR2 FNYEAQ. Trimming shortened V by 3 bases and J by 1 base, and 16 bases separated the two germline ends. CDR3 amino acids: CASSFPRAGESGANVLTF. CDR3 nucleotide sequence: TGTGCCAGCAGCTTCCCTCGAGCAGGGGAATCTGGGGCCAACGTCCTGACTTTC. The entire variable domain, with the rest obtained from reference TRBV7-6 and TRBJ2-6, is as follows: GAGVSQSPRYKVTKRGQDVALRCDPISGHVSLYWYRQALGQGPEFLTYFNYEAQQDKSGLPNDRFSAERPEGSISTLTIQRTEQRDSAMYRCASSFPRAGESGANVLTFGAGSRLTVL.

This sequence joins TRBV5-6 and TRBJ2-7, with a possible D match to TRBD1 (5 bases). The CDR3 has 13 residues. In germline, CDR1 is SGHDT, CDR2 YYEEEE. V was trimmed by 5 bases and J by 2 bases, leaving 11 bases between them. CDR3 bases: TGTGCCAGCAGTTATGACAGTCCCTACGAGCAGTACTTC. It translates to CASSYDSPYEQYF.

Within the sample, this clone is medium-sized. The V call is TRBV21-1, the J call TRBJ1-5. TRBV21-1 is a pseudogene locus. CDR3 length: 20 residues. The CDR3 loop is CASSQEPRRRVSTSNQPQHF. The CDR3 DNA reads TGTGCCAGCAGCCAAGAACCTCGTCGACGGGTCTCCACTAGCAATCAGCCCCAGCATTTT.